Below are 15 T cell receptor beta chains sequenced from a single sample in a study of blood T cells in healthy people across ages. A second about 7 to 11 cycle PCR used barcoded and J-beta primers. TCRdb re-called the 5' RACE reads with MiXCR, one entry per CDR3 protein. The sample shows about 1.7 million distinct CDR3 sequences, under 30% of them seen only once. Material: blood. The receptors stem from a woman aged 30 to 39 in good health.

About this clonotype itself: Compared with germline, one end of the junction differs, possibly owing to a read error. The V call is TRBV6-5, the J call TRBJ2-1; 12 bases are shared with TRBD2. This CDR3 is built from 16 residues. CDR1 and CDR2 from the germline V gene are MNHEY and SVGAGI. The CDR3 DNA follows: TGTGCCAGCAGCCTACCCTCTAGCGGGAGGGGGAATGGGCAGTTCTTC. Translating it yields CASSLPSSGRGNGQFF.

The chain recombines TRBV24-1 with TRBJ2-7, with D perhaps TRBD2 (6 bases). CDR1 is KGHDR, CDR2 SFDVKD, per germline. The CDR3 runs 18 residues. V was cut by 2 bases and J by 5 bases, with 24 bases left in between. The CDR3 here is CATSDYGLRQFPSDEQYF. CDR3 bases: TGTGCCACCAGTGATTATGGACTAAGACAGTTTCCCTCGGACGAGCAGTACTTC.

The chain couples TRBV7-2 to TRBJ2-5; 7 bases map to TRBD2. V lost 3 bases to trimming and J lost 2 bases; unmatched junction nucleotides: 12. Germline V lookup: CDR1 SGHTA, CDR2 FQGNSA. CDR3 length: 17 residues. Here the CDR3 DNA reads TGTGCCAGCAGCTTTAGCCGAGGGACTACGCTACAAGAGACCCAGTACTTC. It specifies CASSFSRGTTLQETQYF. Together with reference TRBV7-2 and TRBJ2-5, the CDR3 gives the full variable domain: GAGVSQSPSNKVTEKGKDVELRCDPISGHTALYWYRQSLGQGLEFLIYFQGNSAPDKSGLPSDRFSAERTGGSVSTLTIQRTQQEDSAVYLCASSFSRGTTLQETQYFGPGTRLLVL.

CDR3 nucleotide sequence: TGCAGTGCTAGACGGGAAACAGGGGGAGAGACCCAGTACTTC. It yields the protein CSARRETGGETQYF. This sequence joins TRBV20-1 and TRBJ2-5; 8 nucleotides agree with TRBD1. With V trimmed by 2 bases and J by 4 bases, 6 bases remained unmatched. This CDR3 is 14 amino acids long. Germline V gene sequence: CDR1 DFQATT, CDR2 SNEGSKA (reference sequence).

This sequence joins TRBV7-2 and TRBJ2-1; TRBD2 matches at 8 bases. The CDR3 runs to 15 residues. The germline V gene has CDR1 SGHTA and CDR2 FQGNSA. V was clipped by 8 bases and J by 8 bases; unmatched bases: 14. The CDR3 bases are TGTGCCAGCGTAGGGGCGGGAGGACCTACAGATGAGCAGTTCTTC. It is translated as CASVGAGGPTDEQFF.

The J gene is TRBJ2-1, the V gene TRBV15; D possibly uses TRBD1 or TRBD2 (6 bases each). The CDR3 covers 13 residues. Trimming shortened V by 5 bases and J by 9 bases, and 14 bases separated the two germline ends. CDR1 is LNHNV, CDR2 YYDKDF, per germline (reference sequence). The DNA of the CDR3 is TGTGCCACCAGCGGGGCTAAGGGGGGTGAGCAGTTCTTC. It codes for CATSGAKGGEQFF. The full variable domain, with the rest looked up from reference TRBV15 and TRBJ2-1, is DAMVIQNPRYQVTQFGKPVTLSCSQTLNHNVMYWYQQKSSQAPKLLFHYYDKDFNNEADTPDNFQSRRPNTSFCFLDIRSPGLGDTAMYLCATSGAKGGEQFFGPGTRLTVL.

This clonotype was counted a few times. The rearrangement links TRBV28 to TRBJ1-3; the match to TRBD1 covers 10 bases. In germline, CDR1 is MDHEN, CDR2 SYDVKM. V was pared by 1 base and J by 6 bases, with 6 bases of the junction left unmatched. The CDR3 totals 16 residues. CDR3 nucleotides: TGTGCCAGCAGTTTATTCGTAGGACAGGGGGAAAACACCATATATTTT. Protein sequence: CASSLFVGQGENTIYF. Complete variable domain (other parts from reference TRBV28 and TRBJ1-3): DVKVTQSSRYLVKRTGEKVFLECVQDMDHENMFWYRQDPGLGLRLIYFSYDVKMKEKGDIPEGYSVSREKKERFSLILESASTNQTSMYLCASSLFVGQGENTIYFGEGSWLTVV.

The gene calls are TRBV29-1 and TRBJ1-3, with D hard to call. The V and J ends lost 5 bases and 4 bases respectively, with 9 bases between them. This CDR3 contains 12 residues. Germline loops: CDR1 SQVTM, CDR2 ANQGSEA. For the CDR3, the DNA is TGCAGCGTTTATGGGCCCGGAAACACCATATATTTT. This sequence encodes CSVYGPGNTIYF.

The genes are TRBV20-1 and TRBJ2-1; 7 bases match TRBD2. CDR1 DFQATT and CDR2 SNEGSKA come from the germline V gene (reference sequence). This CDR3 comprises 16 residues. The V segment lost 0 bases and the J segment 7 bases; nucleotides outside the gene matches: 12. CDR3 loop: CSARDFRRESENEQFF. The DNA for the CDR3 is TGCAGTGCTAGAGATTTCAGGCGGGAGAGTGAGAATGAGCAGTTCTTC.

This clonotype was recorded at least ten times. The genes are TRBV4-3 and TRBJ2-1, with no clear D. Germline assignment: CDR1 LGHNA and CDR2 YSLEER. The V end lost 4 bases, the J end lost 10 bases, and 14 bases lay between the germline ends. The CDR3 spans 13 residues. CDR3 in amino acids: CASSLNRAMEQFF. The DNA for the CDR3 is TGCGCCAGCAGCCTTAACCGGGCCATGGAGCAGTTCTTC.

The rearrangement joins TRBV7-9 to TRBJ1-2; 7 positions agree with TRBD1. The CDR3 length is 17 residues. V lost 2 bases, J lost 2 bases, and 11 bases stayed unmatched. Germline CDR1 reads SEHNR; CDR2 reads FQNEAQ (reference sequence). CDR3 residues: CASSLPVPGGRNYGYTF. CDR3 bases: TGTGCCAGCAGCTTACCCGTTCCAGGGGGTCGGAACTATGGCTACACCTTC.

The J gene is TRBJ2-4, the V gene TRBV6-5, with TRBD1 identical over 10 bases. The CDR3 loop spans 16 amino acids. V shed 6 bases, J shed 5 bases, and the junction held 10 bases outside the gene matches. CDR1 MNHEY and CDR2 SVGAGI come from the germline V gene. The CDR3 nucleotides are TGTGCCAGCAGCCTCCAGGGACAGGGGTTCCAAAACATTCAGTACTTC. Translation: CASSLQGQGFQNIQYF.

This clonotype turned up a few times. The rearrangement links TRBV6-5 to TRBJ1-6; a weak D match, TRBD1 (5 bases). V was trimmed by 7 bases and J by 9 bases, leaving 16 bases between them. This CDR3 has 14 residues. The V gene's germline CDR1 is MNHEY and CDR2 SVGAGI. In DNA form, the CDR3 reads TGTGCCAGCACACGGGCGCCGGGGCCTTCACCCCTCCACTTT. It yields the protein CASTRAPGPSPLHF.

The gene calls are TRBV7-9 and TRBJ2-3; 8 bases line up with TRBD1. The CDR3 spans 16 residues. From germline, CDR1 is SEHNR and CDR2 FQNEAQ (reference sequence). V shed 5 bases, J shed 8 bases, and the junction held 15 bases outside the gene matches. The CDR3 DNA reads TGTGCCAGCAGCCAAGACCCCGGACAGGGACGAGGTACGCAGTATTTT. This sequence encodes CASSQDPGQGRGTQYF.

This clonotype has a handful of counts. The rearrangement joins TRBV10-2 to TRBJ2-2, with no clear D. The germline V gene encodes CDR1 WSHSY and CDR2 SAAADI. The CDR3 spans 16 residues. Trimming left V 6 bases short and J 4 bases short, with 18 bases between. The CDR3 is CASRPMGRDVTGELFF. CDR3 DNA sequence: TGCGCCAGCAGGCCTATGGGAAGAGACGTCACCGGGGAGCTGTTTTTT.